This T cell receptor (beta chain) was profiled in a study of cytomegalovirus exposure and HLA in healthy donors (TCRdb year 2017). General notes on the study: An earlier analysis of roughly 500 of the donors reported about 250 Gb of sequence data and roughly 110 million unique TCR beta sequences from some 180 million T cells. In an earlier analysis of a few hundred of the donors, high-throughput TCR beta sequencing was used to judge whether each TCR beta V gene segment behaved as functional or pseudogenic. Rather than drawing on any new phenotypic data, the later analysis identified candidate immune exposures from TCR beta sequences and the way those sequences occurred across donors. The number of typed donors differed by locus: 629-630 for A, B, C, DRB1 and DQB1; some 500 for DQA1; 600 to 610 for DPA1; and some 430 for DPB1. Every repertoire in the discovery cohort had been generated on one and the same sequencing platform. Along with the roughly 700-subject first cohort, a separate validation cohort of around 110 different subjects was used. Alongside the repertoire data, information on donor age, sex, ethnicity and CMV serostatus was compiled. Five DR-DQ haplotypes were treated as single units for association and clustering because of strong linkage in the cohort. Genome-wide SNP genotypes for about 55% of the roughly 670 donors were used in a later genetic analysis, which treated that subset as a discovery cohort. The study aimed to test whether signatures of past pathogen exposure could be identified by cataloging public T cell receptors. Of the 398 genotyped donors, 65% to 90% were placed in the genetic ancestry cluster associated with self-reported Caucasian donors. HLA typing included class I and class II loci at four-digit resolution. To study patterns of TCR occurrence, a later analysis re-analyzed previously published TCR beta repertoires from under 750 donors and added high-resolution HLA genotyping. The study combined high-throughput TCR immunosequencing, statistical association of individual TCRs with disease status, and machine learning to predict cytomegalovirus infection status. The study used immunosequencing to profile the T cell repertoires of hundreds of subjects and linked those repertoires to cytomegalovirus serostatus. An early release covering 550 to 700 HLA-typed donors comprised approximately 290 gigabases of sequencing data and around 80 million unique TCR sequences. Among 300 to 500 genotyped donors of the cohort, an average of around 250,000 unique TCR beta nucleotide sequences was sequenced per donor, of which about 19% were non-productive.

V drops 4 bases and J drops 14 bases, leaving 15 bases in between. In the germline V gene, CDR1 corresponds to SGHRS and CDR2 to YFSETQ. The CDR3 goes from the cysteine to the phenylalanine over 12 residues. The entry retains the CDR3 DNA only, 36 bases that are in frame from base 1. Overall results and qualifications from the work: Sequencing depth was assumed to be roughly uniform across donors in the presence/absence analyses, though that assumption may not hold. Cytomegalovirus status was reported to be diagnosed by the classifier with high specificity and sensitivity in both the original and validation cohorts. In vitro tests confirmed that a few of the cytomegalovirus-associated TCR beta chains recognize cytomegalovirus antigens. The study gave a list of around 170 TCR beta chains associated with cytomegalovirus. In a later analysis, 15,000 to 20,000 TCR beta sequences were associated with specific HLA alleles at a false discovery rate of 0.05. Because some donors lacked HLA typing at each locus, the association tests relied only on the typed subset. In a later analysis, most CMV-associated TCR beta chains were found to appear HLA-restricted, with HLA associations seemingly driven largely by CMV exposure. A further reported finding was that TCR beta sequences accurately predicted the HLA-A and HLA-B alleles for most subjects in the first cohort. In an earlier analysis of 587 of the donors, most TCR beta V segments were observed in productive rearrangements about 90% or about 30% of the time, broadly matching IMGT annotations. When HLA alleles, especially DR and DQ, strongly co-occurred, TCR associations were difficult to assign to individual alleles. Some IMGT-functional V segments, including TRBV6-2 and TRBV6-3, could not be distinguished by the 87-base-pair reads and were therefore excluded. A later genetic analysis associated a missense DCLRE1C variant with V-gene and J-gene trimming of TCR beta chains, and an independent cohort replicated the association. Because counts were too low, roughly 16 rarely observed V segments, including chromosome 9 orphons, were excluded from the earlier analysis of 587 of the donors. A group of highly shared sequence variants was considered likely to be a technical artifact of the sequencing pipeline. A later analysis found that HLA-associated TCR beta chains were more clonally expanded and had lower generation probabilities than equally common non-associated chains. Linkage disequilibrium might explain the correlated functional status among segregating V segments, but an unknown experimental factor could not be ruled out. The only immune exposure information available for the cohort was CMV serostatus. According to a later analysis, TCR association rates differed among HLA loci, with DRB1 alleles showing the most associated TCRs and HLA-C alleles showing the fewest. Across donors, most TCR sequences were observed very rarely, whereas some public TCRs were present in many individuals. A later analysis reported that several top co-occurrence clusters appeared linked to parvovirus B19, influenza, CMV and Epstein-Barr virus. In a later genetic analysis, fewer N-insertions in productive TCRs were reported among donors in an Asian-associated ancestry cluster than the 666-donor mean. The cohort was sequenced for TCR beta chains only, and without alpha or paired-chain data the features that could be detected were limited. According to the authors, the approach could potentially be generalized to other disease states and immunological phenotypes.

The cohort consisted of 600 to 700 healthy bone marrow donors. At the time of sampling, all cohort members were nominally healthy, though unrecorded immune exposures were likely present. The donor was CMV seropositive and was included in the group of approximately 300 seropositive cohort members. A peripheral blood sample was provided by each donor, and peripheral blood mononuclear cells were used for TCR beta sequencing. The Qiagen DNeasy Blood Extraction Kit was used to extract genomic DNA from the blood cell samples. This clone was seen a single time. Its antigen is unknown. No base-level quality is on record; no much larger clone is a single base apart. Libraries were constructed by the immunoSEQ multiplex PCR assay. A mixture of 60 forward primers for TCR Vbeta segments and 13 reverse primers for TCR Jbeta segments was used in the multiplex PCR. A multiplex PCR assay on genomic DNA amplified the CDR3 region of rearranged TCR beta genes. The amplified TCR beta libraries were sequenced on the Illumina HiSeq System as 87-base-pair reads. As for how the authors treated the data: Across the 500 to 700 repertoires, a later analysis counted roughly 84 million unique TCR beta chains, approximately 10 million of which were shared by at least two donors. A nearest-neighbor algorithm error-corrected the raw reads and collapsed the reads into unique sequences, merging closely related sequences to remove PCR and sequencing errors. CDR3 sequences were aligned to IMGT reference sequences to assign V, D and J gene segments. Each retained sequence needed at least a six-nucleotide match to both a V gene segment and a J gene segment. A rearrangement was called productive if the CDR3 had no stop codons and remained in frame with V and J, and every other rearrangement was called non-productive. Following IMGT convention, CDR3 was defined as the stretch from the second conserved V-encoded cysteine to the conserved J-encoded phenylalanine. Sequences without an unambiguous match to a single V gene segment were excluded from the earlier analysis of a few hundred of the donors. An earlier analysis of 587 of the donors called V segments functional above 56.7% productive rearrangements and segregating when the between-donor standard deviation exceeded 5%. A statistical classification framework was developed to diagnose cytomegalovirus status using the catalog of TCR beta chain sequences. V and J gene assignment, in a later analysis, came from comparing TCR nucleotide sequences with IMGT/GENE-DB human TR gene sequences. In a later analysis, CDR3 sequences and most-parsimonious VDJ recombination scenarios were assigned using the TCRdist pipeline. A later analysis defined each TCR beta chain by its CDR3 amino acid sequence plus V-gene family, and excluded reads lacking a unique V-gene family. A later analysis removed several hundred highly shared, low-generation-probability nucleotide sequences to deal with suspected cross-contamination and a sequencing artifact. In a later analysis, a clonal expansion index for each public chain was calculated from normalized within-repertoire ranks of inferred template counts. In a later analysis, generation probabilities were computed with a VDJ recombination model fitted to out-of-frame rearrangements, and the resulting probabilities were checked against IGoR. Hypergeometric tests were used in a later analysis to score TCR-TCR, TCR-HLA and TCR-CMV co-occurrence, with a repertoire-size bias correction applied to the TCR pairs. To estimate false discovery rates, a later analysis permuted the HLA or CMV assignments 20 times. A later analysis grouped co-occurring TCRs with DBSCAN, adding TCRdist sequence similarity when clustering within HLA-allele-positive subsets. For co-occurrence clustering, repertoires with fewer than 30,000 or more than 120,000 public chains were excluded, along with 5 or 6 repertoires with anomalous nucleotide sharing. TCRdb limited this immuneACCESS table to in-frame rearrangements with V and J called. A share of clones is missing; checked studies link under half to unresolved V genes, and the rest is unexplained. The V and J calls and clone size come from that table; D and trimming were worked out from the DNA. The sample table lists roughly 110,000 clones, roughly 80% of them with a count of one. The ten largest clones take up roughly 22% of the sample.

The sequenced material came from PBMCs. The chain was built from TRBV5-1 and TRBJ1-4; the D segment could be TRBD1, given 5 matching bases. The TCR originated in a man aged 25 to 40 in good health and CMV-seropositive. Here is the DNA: TGCGCCAGCAGCGAGGAGACAGATATTCTGTTTTTT. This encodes CASSEETDILFF.